This T cell receptor beta chain was documented in a study of blood T cell repertoires in COVID-19. Study in general: Researchers got acute and convalescent COVID-19 samples from the United States, Italy and Spain. Nucleic acid was either cDNA or gDNA, and it came from T cells, B-cell-depleted T cells, or PBMCs.

The CDR3 sequence is 11 residues long. Trimming cost V 1 base and J 7 bases, with 7 bases left between them. Germline assignment: CDR1 GTSNPN and CDR2 SVGIG (reference sequence). TCRdb keeps only in-frame clones here, not all; method: immunoSEQ multiplex PCR. The sample lists about 190,000 clones, under 90% seen once, with roughly 6.7% in the top ten. The clonotype originates from a man aged 40-55 years with acute or convalescent COVID-19. The rearrangement links TRBV30 to TRBJ1-1; D is unclear. Sequencing was done on a sample of peripheral blood. The CDR3 nucleotides read TGTGCCTGGAGTGGACTGCGTGAAGCTTTCTTT. This translates into CAWSGLREAFF.